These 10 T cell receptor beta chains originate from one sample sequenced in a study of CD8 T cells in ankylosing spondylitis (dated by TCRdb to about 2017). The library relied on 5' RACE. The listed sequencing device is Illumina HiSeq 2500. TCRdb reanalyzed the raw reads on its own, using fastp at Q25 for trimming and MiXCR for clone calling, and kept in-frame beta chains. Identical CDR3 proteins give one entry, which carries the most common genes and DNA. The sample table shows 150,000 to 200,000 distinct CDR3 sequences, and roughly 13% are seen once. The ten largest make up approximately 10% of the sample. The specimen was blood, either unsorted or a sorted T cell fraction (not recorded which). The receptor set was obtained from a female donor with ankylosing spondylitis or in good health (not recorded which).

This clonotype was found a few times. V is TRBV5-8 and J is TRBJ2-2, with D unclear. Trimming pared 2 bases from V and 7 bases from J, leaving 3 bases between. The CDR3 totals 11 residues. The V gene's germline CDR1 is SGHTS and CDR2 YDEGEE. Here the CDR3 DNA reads TGTGCCAGCAGCTTTTTCGGGGAGCTGTTTTTT. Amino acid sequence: CASSFFGELFF. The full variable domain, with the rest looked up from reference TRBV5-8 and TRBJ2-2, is EAGVTQSPTHLIKTRGQQATLRCSPISGHTSVYWYQQALGLGLQFLLWYDEGEERNRGNFPPRFSGRQFPNYSSELNVNALELEDSALYLCASSFFGELFFGEGSRLTVL.

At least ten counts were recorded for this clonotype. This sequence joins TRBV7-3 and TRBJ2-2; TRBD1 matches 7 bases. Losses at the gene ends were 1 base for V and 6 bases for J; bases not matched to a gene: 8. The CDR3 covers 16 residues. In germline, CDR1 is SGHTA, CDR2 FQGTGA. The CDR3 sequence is CASSLIPGTDSGELFF. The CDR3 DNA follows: TGTGCCAGCAGCTTAATTCCCGGGACAGATTCCGGGGAGCTGTTTTTT.

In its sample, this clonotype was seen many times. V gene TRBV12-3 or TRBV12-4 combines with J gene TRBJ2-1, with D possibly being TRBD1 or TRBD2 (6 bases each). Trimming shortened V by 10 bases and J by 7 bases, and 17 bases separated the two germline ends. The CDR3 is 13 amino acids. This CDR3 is CATRGGKRNEQFF. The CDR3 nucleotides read TGTGCCACCAGGGGCGGGAAGAGGAATGAGCAGTTCTTC.

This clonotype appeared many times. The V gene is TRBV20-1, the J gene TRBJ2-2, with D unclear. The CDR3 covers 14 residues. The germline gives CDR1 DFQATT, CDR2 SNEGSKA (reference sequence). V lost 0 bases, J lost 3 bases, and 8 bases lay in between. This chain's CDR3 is CSARDSAHTGELFF. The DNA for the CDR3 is TGCAGTGCTAGAGATTCGGCCCACACCGGGGAGCTGTTTTTT.

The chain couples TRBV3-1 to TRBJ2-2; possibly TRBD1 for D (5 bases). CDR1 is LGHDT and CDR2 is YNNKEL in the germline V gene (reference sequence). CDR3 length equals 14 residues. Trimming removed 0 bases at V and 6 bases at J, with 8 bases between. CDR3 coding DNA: TGTGCCAGCAGCCAAGATCTCAGGGCCGGGGAGCTGTTTTTT. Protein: CASSQDLRAGELFF.

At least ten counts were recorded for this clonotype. The CDR3 loop reads CASRQVLSSYNEQFF. The CDR3 DNA reads as TGTGCCAGCAGGCAAGTACTAAGCTCCTACAATGAGCAGTTCTTC. The genes are TRBV12-3 or TRBV12-4 and TRBJ2-1; D ambiguous. The ends were cut back, 6 bases at V and 0 bases at J, with 12 bases in the middle. The CDR3 length is 15 residues.

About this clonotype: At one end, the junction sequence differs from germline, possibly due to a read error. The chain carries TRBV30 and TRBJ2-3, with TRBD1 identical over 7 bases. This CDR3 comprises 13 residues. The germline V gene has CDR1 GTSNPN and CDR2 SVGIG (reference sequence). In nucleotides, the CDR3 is TGTGCCTGGACCCCCTCCGGGACAGATACGGAGTATTTT. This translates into CAWTPSGTDTEYF.

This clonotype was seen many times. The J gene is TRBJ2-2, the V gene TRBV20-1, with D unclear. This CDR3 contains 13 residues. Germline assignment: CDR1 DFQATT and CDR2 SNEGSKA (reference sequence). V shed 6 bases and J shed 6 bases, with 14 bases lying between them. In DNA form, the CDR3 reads TGCAGTGCGATCAGTCAGTTCCCCGGGGAGCTGTTTTTT. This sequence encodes CSAISQFPGELFF.

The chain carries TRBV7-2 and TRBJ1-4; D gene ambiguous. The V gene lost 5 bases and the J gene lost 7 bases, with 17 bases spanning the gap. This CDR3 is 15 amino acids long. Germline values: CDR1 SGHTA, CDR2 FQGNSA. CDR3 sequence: CASSASGTVGEKLFF. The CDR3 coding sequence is TGTGCCAGCAGCGCCTCCGGCACAGTGGGTGAAAAACTGTTTTTT.

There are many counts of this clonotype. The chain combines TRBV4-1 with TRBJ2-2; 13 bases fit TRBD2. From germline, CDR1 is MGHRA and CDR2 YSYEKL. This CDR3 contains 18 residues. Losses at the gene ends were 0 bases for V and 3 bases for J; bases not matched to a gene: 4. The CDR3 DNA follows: TGCGCCAGCAGCCAAGATGGACTAGCGGGAGCAGACACCGGGGAGCTGTTTTTT. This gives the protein CASSQDGLAGADTGELFF.